The 22 T cell receptor beta chains below were found in one sample sequenced in a study of OX40 agonist ivuxolimab in advanced cancers. Method: immunoSEQ multiplex PCR; TCRdb's copy keeps in-frame clones and lacks some. The data hold 65,000 to 90,000 clones, with about 90% observed a single time. Here the sequenced sample was CD4+ or CD8+ T cells sorted from blood, taken in a trial of the OX40 agonist ivuxolimab. The receptor source for this set is an adult with an advanced solid tumor such as melanoma, head and neck, liver or kidney cancer.

V and J are TRBV4-3 and TRBJ1-4; D not resolved. The CDR3 is 15 amino acids. V was shortened by 1 base and J by 4 bases, with 10 bases between the two germline ends. Germline V CDR1 and CDR2: LGHNA, YSLEER. In DNA form, the CDR3 reads TGCGCCAGCAGCCAAGCCCAGACCGGTAATGAAAAACTGTTTTTT. It translates to CASSQAQTGNEKLFF.

The V and J genes are TRBV7-2 and TRBJ2-3; 7 nucleotides agree with TRBD2. With V trimmed by 0 bases and J by 2 bases, 8 bases remained unmatched. This CDR3 region has 17 residues. CDR1 SGHTA and CDR2 FQGNSA come from the germline V gene. CDR3 in DNA: TGTGCCAGCAGCTTAGCGAGGCTAGCGGAATACACAGATACGCAGTATTTT. It yields the protein CASSLARLAEYTDTQYF.

V usage is TRBV6-5 and J usage is TRBJ2-1; D is uncertain. Trimming took 2 bases from V and 6 from J, leaving 8 bases between them. This CDR3 region has 13 residues. CDR1 and CDR2 (germline): MNHEY, SVGAGI. CDR3: CASSYIETNEQFF. CDR3 sequence (DNA): TGTGCCAGCAGTTACATCGAGACCAATGAGCAGTTCTTC.

The V call is TRBV9, the J call TRBJ2-5; 7 bases align to TRBD1. The assigned J gene may be wrong: the sequence end matches TRBJ2-7 better. This CDR3 contains 13 residues. The germline V gene has CDR1 SGDLS and CDR2 YYNGEE. Here the CDR3 reads CASSVGQSYEQYF. The CDR3 DNA reads TGTGCCAGCAGCGTGGGACAGTCCTACGAGCAGTACTTC.

This clone was recorded only once. V gene TRBV7-3 combines with J gene TRBJ2-7; D gene unclear. Germline CDR1 reads SGHTA; CDR2 reads FQGTGA. The ends were cut back, 6 bases at V and 4 bases at J, with 13 bases in the middle. The CDR3 spans 13 residues. CDR3 bases: TGTGCCAGCAGTCCAACCGACGGATACGAGCAGTACTTC. It translates to CASSPTDGYEQYF.

This clone was recorded only once. This chain links TRBV10-3 with TRBJ2-3, with a tentative D call TRBD1 (5 bases). The CDR3 runs to 15 residues. Germline loops: CDR1 ENHRY, CDR2 SYGVKD. V was clipped by 0 bases and J by 3 bases, with 10 bases between them. The CDR3 DNA sequence: TGTGCCATCAGTGAGTCACAGGCCCCGACAGATACGCAGTATTTT. It is translated as CAISESQAPTDTQYF.

CDR3 sequence: CASSFLRGTGTGYTF. DNA for the CDR3: TGTGCCAGCAGCTTTTTAAGGGGTACAGGGACTGGCTACACCTTC. The chain carries TRBV5-6 and TRBJ1-2; a possible D gene is TRBD1 (6 bases). CDR1 and CDR2 from the germline V gene are SGHDT and YYEEEE. This CDR3 contains 15 residues. Trimming removed 2 bases at V and 7 bases at J, with 18 bases between.

This clone was seen more than once but under ten times. V is TRBV9 and J is TRBJ1-2, with 9 bases aligning to TRBD1. Germline V CDR1 and CDR2: SGDLS, YYNGEE. This CDR3 is built from 14 residues. The ends lost 4 bases at V and 6 bases at J; junction bases unmatched: 7. In nucleotides, the CDR3 is TGTGCCAGCAGCCCGATCCGGACAGGGGATGGCTACACCTTC. Its protein product is CASSPIRTGDGYTF.

The rearrangement links TRBV7-9 to TRBJ1-5; the match to TRBD1 covers 7 bases. CDR1 is SEHNR and CDR2 is FQNEAQ in the germline V gene (reference sequence). The J segment lost 2 bases and the V segment lost 5 bases, leaving 18 bases of the junction unmatched. The CDR3 runs 19 residues. The CDR3 DNA reads TGTGCCAGCAGCCCGGGGACAGAAACTCCTTCTGTGGGCAATCAGCCCCAGCATTTT. Protein product: CASSPGTETPSVGNQPQHF. Variable domain in full (rest from reference TRBV7-9 and TRBJ1-5): DTGVSQNPRHKITKRGQNVTFRCDPISEHNRLYWYRQTLGQGPEFLTYFQNEAQLEKSRLLSDRFSAERPKGSFSTLEIQRTEQGDSAMYLCASSPGTETPSVGNQPQHFGDGTRLSIL.

J is TRBJ1-2 and V is TRBV4-1; the D gene is possibly TRBD1 (6 bases). The CDR3 runs 17 residues. Trimming stripped 1 base from V and 3 bases from J, with 18 bases between. Germline lookup yields CDR1 MGHRA and CDR2 YSYEKL. CDR3 sequence (DNA): TGCGCCAGCAGCCAAGCGGTGGCGACAGGAACTTACTATGGCTACACCTTC. Its translation is CASSQAVATGTYYGYTF.

This clone was counted a single time. The rearrangement joins TRBV5-8 to TRBJ2-7; no clear D gene. The CDR3 runs to 14 residues. Trimming cost V 0 bases and J 0 bases, with 7 bases left between them. Germline-derived CDR1 and CDR2 are SGHTS and YDEGEE. The chain's CDR3 is CASSLAWSSYEQYF. The CDR3 coding sequence is TGTGCCAGCAGCTTGGCGTGGAGCTCCTACGAGCAGTACTTC.

The chain employs TRBV4-2 and TRBJ1-1, with TRBD1 matching 8 bases. Trimming at V came to 1 base and at J to 5 bases, leaving 6 bases not matched to a gene. Per the germline V gene, CDR1 is LGHNA and CDR2 is YNFKEQ. The CDR3 is 15 amino acids. This CDR3 reads CASSQGTGGWTEAFF. As DNA, the CDR3 is TGTGCCAGCAGCCAAGGAACAGGGGGTTGGACTGAAGCTTTCTTT.

This sequence joins TRBV11-2 and TRBJ1-2; D is unclear. Germline V gives CDR1 SGHAT, CDR2 FQNNGV. This CDR3 contains 12 residues. The V gene lost 1 base and the J gene lost 6 bases, with 6 bases spanning the gap. CDR3: CASSLGVHGYTF. The CDR3 nucleotides are TGTGCCAGCAGCTTAGGGGTACATGGCTACACCTTC.

The CDR3 region has the DNA TGCGCCAGCAGCCTTCAAGTAAGCCAAGAGACCCAGTACTTC. Amino acid sequence: CASSLQVSQETQYF. The rearrangement joins TRBV4-1 to TRBJ2-5, with D hard to call. V was shortened by 4 bases and J by 1 base, with 10 bases between the two germline ends. Germline CDR1 reads MGHRA; CDR2 reads YSYEKL. CDR3 size: 14 residues.

In its sample, this clone was seen once. V and J are TRBV5-3 and TRBJ2-7; D is uncertain. TRBV5-3 is designated an ORF whose function remains uncertain. This CDR3 is built from 8 residues. The V end was cut by 8 bases, the J end by 3 bases, with 0 bases between. The CDR3 spells CASYEQYF. The DNA of the CDR3 is TGTGCCAGCTACGAGCAGTACTTC.

This clone occurred once. The gene calls are TRBV13 and TRBJ1-1; D perhaps matches TRBD1 (5 bases). Looked up from germline, CDR1 is PRHDT and CDR2 is FYEKMQ (reference sequence). Trimming took off 5 bases at V and 4 bases at J, with 14 bases between the two ends. This CDR3 is built from 14 residues. In DNA form, the CDR3 reads TGTGCCAGCAGCCCAGTCGGGGGGGGCACTGAAGCTTTCTTT. Residues: CASSPVGGGTEAFF.

This chain connects TRBV5-4 to TRBJ2-3, with a weak D call TRBD2 (6 bases). The length of the CDR3 is 15 residues. V was clipped by 0 bases and J by 1 base, with 9 bases between them. Germline values: CDR1 SGHNT, CDR2 YYREEE (reference sequence). The CDR3 here is CASSLAGEGTDTQYF. The CDR3 DNA follows: TGTGCCAGCAGCTTGGCCGGGGAGGGCACAGATACGCAGTATTTT.

This clone was observed a single time. The V and J genes are TRBV7-6 and TRBJ2-3; D unresolved. Germline assignment: CDR1 SGHVS and CDR2 FNYEAQ. This CDR3 comprises 13 residues. V lost 3 bases, J lost 3 bases, and 7 bases lay in between. The CDR3 region has the DNA TGTGCCAGCAGCTTTTTAGGGACAGATACGCAGTATTTT. Its protein product is CASSFLGTDTQYF.

The gene calls are TRBV2 and TRBJ2-7, with D perhaps matching TRBD1 or TRBD2 (5 bases each). The CDR3 runs 15 residues. Germline CDR1 SNHLY, CDR2 FYNNEI. The ends were cut back, 3 bases at V and 0 bases at J, with 12 bases in the middle. CDR3: CASSDWGISSYEQYF. The CDR3 DNA follows: TGTGCCAGCAGTGATTGGGGGATCAGCTCCTACGAGCAGTACTTC.

The chain carries TRBV19 and TRBJ1-2; the match to TRBD1 covers 8 bases. V dropped 5 bases and J dropped 2; count of bases not matched to a gene: 4. Germline CDR1 is LNHDA and CDR2 is SQIVND (reference sequence). The CDR3 spans 14 residues. CDR3 in amino acids: CASSVTGENYGYTF. The CDR3 DNA reads as TGTGCCAGTAGTGTGACAGGGGAGAACTATGGCTACACCTTC.

The rearrangement joins TRBV4-3 to TRBJ1-4; 8 bases align to TRBD1. V trimming: 3 bases; J trimming: 6 bases; junction bases outside the gene matches: 9. This CDR3 is built from 16 residues. Per the germline V gene, CDR1 is LGHNA and CDR2 is YSLEER. The CDR3 here is CASSHGTGLGDEKLFF. For the CDR3, the DNA is TGCGCCAGCAGCCACGGGACAGGCCTGGGGGATGAAAAACTGTTTTTT.

This clone showed up just once. The chain combines TRBV7-3 with TRBJ2-1; D is unresolved. The germline V and J ends were trimmed by 2 bases and 0 bases, with 8 bases remaining between them. The CDR3 runs to 15 residues. Germline lookup yields CDR1 SGHTA and CDR2 FQGTGA. The CDR3: CASSLSPVSYNEQFF. The DNA for the CDR3 is TGTGCCAGCAGCTTATCGCCAGTCTCCTACAATGAGCAGTTCTTC.